This T cell receptor (beta chain) was profiled in a study of blood T cell repertoires in COVID-19. Sequenced by immunoSEQ multiplex PCR; TCRdb stores in-frame clones only, minus some. Found here are around 300,000 clones, around 90% of them singletons; the top ten hold 4% to 5.5%. This clone has a single count. The specimen was PBMCs or T cells enriched from blood (not recorded which). The TCR was taken from a woman aged 18-30 years with acute COVID-19.

This chain's CDR3 is CASSPSPLQGEKLFF. The CDR3 bases are TGTGCCAGCAGCCCCTCTCCCCTCCAGGGGGAAAAACTGTTTTTT. V and J are TRBV9 and TRBJ1-4, with a tentative D call TRBD1 (6 bases). Trimming removed 4 bases at V and 8 bases at J, with 18 bases between. The germline V gene has CDR1 SGDLS and CDR2 YYNGEE. The CDR3 length is 15 residues.